One and the same sample provided the 27 T cell receptor beta chains below, sequenced in a study of vaccination and CD4 T cells after COVID-19. The treatment was: roughly nine-day PBMC culture with coronavirus spike peptide pools or control peptides (ViraFEST assay). The Oncomine TCR Beta short-read assay generated sequence data from the DNA of cultured CD4+ T cells. TCRdb itself ran the PCR reads through MiXCR, one entry per CDR3 protein. The table shows some 7,600 distinct CDR3 sequences, with 20% to 25% occurring only once. Antigen specificity for these receptors is unknown. The sample consisted of CD4+ T cells from blood, cultured in vitro, taken after SARS-CoV-2 vaccination. These receptors were obtained from a human donor who had recovered from COVID-19.

This clonotype is classed as medium-sized (0.01 to 0.1%). The chain uses TRBV20-1 and TRBJ2-7; TRBD1 aligns across 7 bases. In germline, CDR1 is DFQATT, CDR2 SNEGSKA (reference sequence). The CDR3 is 14 residues long. Losses at the gene ends were 1 base for V and 0 bases for J; bases not matched to a gene: 3. As DNA, the CDR3 is TGCAGTGCTAGAGCGAGGGACAGCTCCTACGAGCAGTACTTC. This codes for CSARARDSSYEQYF.

By sample fraction, this clonotype is medium-sized. This rearrangement joins TRBV20-1 to TRBJ1-6; D is undetermined. The germline gives CDR1 DFQATT, CDR2 SNEGSKA (reference sequence). The CDR3 has 15 residues. The V and J ends lost 1 base and 0 bases respectively, with 7 bases between them. The CDR3 is CSARVGSSYNSPLHF. In DNA form, the CDR3 reads TGCAGTGCTAGAGTTGGCAGCTCCTATAATTCACCCCTCCACTTT.

This clonotype was found a few times. The chain recombines TRBV7-7 with TRBJ2-3, with 8 bases aligning to TRBD2. Germline V lookup: CDR1 SSHAT, CDR2 FNYEAQ (reference sequence). The CDR3 is 12 amino acids. V was pared by 8 bases and J by 4 bases, with 2 bases of the junction left unmatched. The chain's CDR3 is CASPGGADTQYF. The CDR3 nucleotides are TGTGCCAGCCCGGGGGGGGCAGATACGCAGTATTTT.

This clonotype showed up just a few times. The chain recombines TRBV5-8 with TRBJ2-7; possibly TRBD1 for D (7 bases). The CDR3 sequence is 14 residues long. V was trimmed by 4 bases and J by 3 bases, leaving 14 bases between them. Germline V gene data show CDR1 as SGHTS and CDR2 as YDEGEE. This CDR3 is CASSRRAGGYEQYF. The CDR3 nucleotides are TGTGCCAGCAGCCGGAGGGCAGGGGGCTACGAGCAGTACTTC.

The chain joins TRBV10-1 to TRBJ2-7; TRBD2 agrees at 11 bases. The CDR3 spans 13 residues. Trimming at V came to 5 bases and at J to 4 bases, leaving 1 base not matched to a gene. The germline gives CDR1 WNHNN, CDR2 SYGVQD (reference sequence). This chain's CDR3 is CASSTSGSYEQYF. CDR3 in DNA: TGCGCCAGCAGTACTAGCGGGAGTTACGAGCAGTACTTC.

Relative to its sample, this clonotype is medium-sized. The chain is built from TRBV24-1 and TRBJ1-1, with D possibly matching TRBD1 (5 bases). Trimming took 5 bases from V and 1 from J, leaving 10 bases between them. CDR3 length: 14 amino acids. Germline CDR1 reads KGHDR; CDR2 reads SFDVKD. The CDR3 region is CATSAGGRNTEAFF. The CDR3 DNA is TGTGCCACCAGTGCGGGGGGGAGGAACACTGAAGCTTTCTTT.

This clonotype ranks as medium-sized. The CDR3 region is CASSSGRKPQETQYF. The CDR3 DNA reads as TGTGCCAGCAGCTCGGGACGGAAACCTCAAGAGACCCAGTACTTC. The rearrangement joins TRBV7-2 to TRBJ2-5; perhaps D is TRBD1 or TRBD2 (5 bases each). In germline, CDR1 is SGHTA, CDR2 FQGNSA. Trimming pared 4 bases from V and 2 bases from J, leaving 14 bases between. This CDR3 region has 15 residues.

This clonotype was counted a few times. The chain uses TRBV6-2 or TRBV6-3 and TRBJ2-7; 8 nucleotides agree with TRBD2. This CDR3 contains 14 residues. V gave up 7 bases and J gave up 2 bases; unmatched junction bases: 7. Looked up from germline, CDR1 is MNHEY and CDR2 is SVGEGT. DNA for the CDR3: TGTGCCAGCACCCCGGGGGGGAGGACCTACGAGCAGTACTTC. Protein product: CASTPGGRTYEQYF.

The chain uses TRBV5-1 and TRBJ2-5; 9 bases agree with TRBD2. In germline, CDR1 is SGHRS, CDR2 YFSETQ. Trimming took 3 bases from V and 5 from J; bases not matched to a gene: 8. The length of the CDR3 is 15 residues. The chain's CDR3 is CASSSVAGVEETQYF. CDR3 in DNA: TGCGCCAGCAGCTCGGTAGCGGGAGTAGAGGAGACCCAGTACTTC.

This clonotype is labeled as medium-sized. The gene calls are TRBV20-1 and TRBJ2-5; D perhaps matches TRBD2 (6 bases). V lost 4 bases to trimming and J lost 8 bases, with 11 bases between them. The CDR3 sequence is 11 residues long. Per the germline V gene, CDR1 is DFQATT and CDR2 is SNEGSKA (reference sequence). CDR3 region: CSAIVGSTQYF. The CDR3 DNA follows: TGCAGTGCTATTGTCGGGAGCACCCAGTACTTC.

This clonotype was counted between two and nine times. This chain connects TRBV5-1 to TRBJ2-5, with 7 positions matching TRBD2. The CDR3 sequence is 12 residues long. V dropped 2 bases and J dropped 5; count of bases not matched to a gene: 0. Germline CDR1 is SGHRS and CDR2 is YFSETQ. The CDR3, as DNA: TGCGCCAGCAGCTTTAGCGGGGAGACCCAGTACTTC. This codes for CASSFSGETQYF. The full variable domain, completed using reference TRBV5-1 and TRBJ2-5, is KAGVTQTPRYLIKTRGQQVTLSCSPISGHRSVSWYQQTPGQGLQFLFEYFSETQRNKGNFPGRFSGRQFSNSRSEMNVSTLELGDSALYLCASSFSGETQYFGPGTRLLVL.

The genes are TRBV6-1 and TRBJ1-1; D may be TRBD1 (5 bases). The V gene lost 6 bases and the J gene lost 0 bases, with 17 bases spanning the gap. This CDR3 has 16 amino acids. Germline V gene sequence: CDR1 MNHNS, CDR2 SASEGT. The CDR3 coding sequence is TGTGCCAGCAGAAAGGGAGGGGCCAATATGAACACTGAAGCTTTCTTT. Its translation is CASRKGGANMNTEAFF.

V is TRBV7-6 and J is TRBJ2-2; D remains unclear. With 2 bases removed from V and 2 bases from J, the gap between germline ends came to 3 bases. This CDR3 comprises 13 residues. Germline values: CDR1 SGHVS, CDR2 FNYEAQ. This CDR3 is CASSLLNTGELFF. In DNA, the CDR3 is TGTGCCAGCAGCTTATTAAACACCGGGGAGCTGTTTTTT.

The chain couples TRBV20-1 to TRBJ2-2; D is possibly TRBD2 (6 bases). Germline loops: CDR1 DFQATT, CDR2 SNEGSKA (reference sequence). The CDR3 contains 13 residues. With 1 base removed from V and 5 bases from J, the gap between germline ends came to 8 bases. CDR3: CSARVGGTGELFF. The CDR3 bases are TGCAGTGCTAGAGTTGGGGGGACCGGGGAGCTGTTTTTT.

This chain connects TRBV6-4 to TRBJ2-1, with D possibly matching TRBD2 (6 bases). The germline V gene encodes CDR1 MRHNA and CDR2 SNTAGT. The CDR3 runs 13 residues. V lost 4 bases, J lost 7 bases, and 11 bases lay in between. This chain's CDR3 is CASSARESNEQFF. Written as DNA, the CDR3 is TGTGCCAGCAGTGCCCGGGAGTCGAATGAGCAGTTCTTC.

This clonotype has just a few counts. The V gene is TRBV27, the J gene TRBJ1-5; D remains unclear. V was cut by 6 bases and J by 0 bases, with 12 bases left in between. The germline V gene has CDR1 MNHEY and CDR2 SMNVEV (reference sequence). CDR3 size: 15 residues. CDR3 residues: CASSTSVNSNQPQHF. The CDR3 nucleotides read TGTGCCAGCAGCACATCAGTAAATAGCAATCAGCCCCAGCATTTT.

This clonotype is medium-sized. The rearrangement uses TRBV28 and TRBJ1-2, with D possibly TRBD1 on 5 matching bases. The CDR3 contains 13 residues. V lost 5 bases and J lost 4, with 11 bases in between. The germline CDR1 and CDR2 sequences are MDHEN and SYDVKM. CDR3 sequence: CASSPPGSYGYTF. For the CDR3, the DNA is TGTGCCAGCAGTCCACCAGGGTCCTATGGCTACACCTTC.

This clonotype is medium-sized. This chain connects TRBV20-1 to TRBJ1-5; the D is unclear. V was trimmed by 3 bases and J by 2 bases, leaving 5 bases between them. The CDR3 spans 12 residues. Germline loops: CDR1 DFQATT, CDR2 SNEGSKA (reference sequence). The CDR3 coding sequence is TGCAGTGCTAGTCCCCGCAATCAGCCCCAGCATTTT. It encodes CSASPRNQPQHF.

Concerning this clonotype itself: A much larger clone sits a single nucleotide away, making a read error possible. The rearrangement links TRBV6-1 to TRBJ2-7; perhaps TRBD2 as D (6 bases). The CDR3 is made up of 14 amino acids. CDR1 and CDR2 from the germline V gene are MNHNS and SASEGT. V shed 6 bases and J shed 2 bases, with 14 bases lying between them. This CDR3 reads CASRAGRGTYEQYF. DNA of the CDR3: TGTGCCAGCAGGGCGGGACGGGGAACCTACGAGCAGTACTTC.

The genes are TRBV6-1 and TRBJ2-2; no definite D call. Trimming took off 2 bases at V and 2 bases at J, with 12 bases between the two ends. CDR1 is MNHNS and CDR2 is SASEGT in the germline V gene. This CDR3 comprises 16 residues. The CDR3 reads CASSESISQNTGELFF. For the CDR3, the DNA is TGTGCCAGCAGTGAAAGCATTAGTCAAAACACCGGGGAGCTGTTTTTT.

This clonotype was seen a few times. The chain combines TRBV29-1 with TRBJ2-7; 10 nucleotides match TRBD1. CDR1 and CDR2 (germline): SQVTM, ANQGSEA. This CDR3 contains 13 residues. J lost 3 bases, V lost 5 bases, and 4 bases had no gene match. CDR3 sequence: CSVRGTGDYEQYF. The CDR3 region has the DNA TGCAGCGTTAGGGGGACAGGGGACTACGAGCAGTACTTC.

CDR3 in DNA: TGTGCCAGCAGCGCCCAGGGTGGGCAAGAGACCCAGTACTTC. Translated: CASSAQGGQETQYF. The rearrangement uses TRBV9 and TRBJ2-5; D may be TRBD1 (5 bases). The CDR3 extends over 14 amino acids. The germline V and J ends were trimmed by 3 bases and 2 bases, with 11 bases remaining between them. Germline assignment: CDR1 SGDLS and CDR2 YYNGEE.

The chain carries TRBV29-1 and TRBJ2-1; perhaps TRBD2 as D (6 bases). V lost 8 bases to trimming and J lost 4 bases, with 18 bases between them. The germline CDR1 and CDR2 sequences are SQVTM and ANQGSEA. The CDR3 contains 14 residues. The CDR3 nucleotides are TGCAGCTTCCGCCGTGGGGGGATTTACAATGAGCAGTTCTTC. Amino acid sequence: CSFRRGGIYNEQFF.

In the case of this clonotype: One junction end does not reproduce the germline sequence, and a read error may be involved. This rearrangement joins TRBV7-8 to TRBJ2-3; weak D call: TRBD2 (5 bases). Germline V gives CDR1 SGHVS, CDR2 FQNEAQ. The CDR3 is made up of 13 amino acids. The CDR3 DNA sequence: TGTGTCAGCAGCTTTCGGGAAACAGATACGCAGTATTTT. Translation gives CVSSFRETDTQYF.

The V call is TRBV5-6, the J call TRBJ1-6, with a weak D call TRBD1 (5 bases). Germline assignment: CDR1 SGHDT and CDR2 YYEEEE. Trimming removed 0 bases at V and 6 bases at J, with 10 bases between. The CDR3 consists of 15 residues. CDR3 sequence (DNA): TGTGCCAGCAGCTTGGAGGGGTACCCTAATTCACCCCTCCACTTT. It yields the protein CASSLEGYPNSPLHF.

This clonotype is termed medium-sized (0.01 to 0.1%). The V and J genes are TRBV20-1 and TRBJ2-7, with TRBD1 matching over 8 bases. Germline values: CDR1 DFQATT, CDR2 SNEGSKA (reference sequence). The CDR3 is 14 amino acids. The J segment lost 0 bases and the V segment lost 6 bases, leaving 7 bases of the junction unmatched. The chain's CDR3 is CSARQGPPSYEQYF. The CDR3 coding sequence is TGCAGTGCCAGACAGGGGCCCCCCTCCTACGAGCAGTACTTC.

The chain uses TRBV9 and TRBJ2-7; D ambiguous. Germline CDR1 is SGDLS and CDR2 is YYNGEE. The CDR3 has 14 residues. V was shortened by 0 bases and J by 0 bases, with 7 bases between the two germline ends. The DNA for the CDR3 is TGTGCCAGCAGCGTAGGAGCGACCTCCTACGAGCAGTACTTC. It codes for CASSVGATSYEQYF. The variable domain in full, with the rest retrieved from reference TRBV9 and TRBJ2-7, is DSGVTQTPKHLITATGQRVTLRCSPRSGDLSVYWYQQSLDQGLQFLIQYYNGEERAKGNILERFSAQQFPDLHSELNLSSLELGDSALYFCASSVGATSYEQYFGPGTRLTVT.